This TCR beta chain was obtained from a study of T cell repertoires in cytomegalovirus infection. The sample holds many counts of this clonotype. CDR1 and CDR2 from the germline V gene are DFQATT and SNEGSKA (reference sequence). Trimming cost V 0 bases and J 0 bases, with 14 bases left between them. The CDR3 length is 16 residues. TCRdb re-analysed the reads in MiXCR, keeping a single row per CDR3 protein. The top ten clones hold roughly 10% of a sample with around 440,000 distinct CDR3 sequences, around 11% of them seen once. This receptor was obtained from a human donor in good health (CMV status not recorded). Some clones in this sample may be carry-over from other donors' samples. The gene calls are TRBV20-1 and TRBJ1-2; D not resolved. The specimen sequenced was PBMCs. CDR3 sequence: CSARDRWRKTNYGYTF. CDR3 nucleotide sequence: TGCAGTGCTAGAGATCGATGGAGGAAAACTAACTATGGCTACACCTTC.